A single sample gave rise to the 18 T cell receptor beta chains below, sequenced in a study of blood T cell repertoires in COVID-19 (dated by TCRdb to the early 2020s). Receptor amplification or capture employed the immunoSEQ multiplex PCR assay. TCRdb provides this immuneACCESS table in a form limited to in-frame rearrangements. Some clones are lacking; in checked studies, under half of them reflect an unresolved V gene, and why the rest are absent is not known. The sample yields approximately 280,000 clones; around 89% were counted once. The leading ten clones occupy approximately 1.5% of the sample. Sequencing used PBMCs or T cells enriched from blood (not recorded which). Receptors were obtained from a woman aged 18-29 years with acute COVID-19.

V and J are TRBV9 and TRBJ2-2, with 9 bases that match TRBD2. The CDR3 spans 16 residues. V trimming: 4 bases; J trimming: 6 bases; junction bases outside the gene matches: 10. Germline V CDR1 and CDR2: SGDLS, YYNGEE. CDR3 sequence (DNA): TGTGCCAGCAGCCCCATTGCGGGAGGGGCCCCCGGGGAGCTGTTTTTT. It translates to CASSPIAGGAPGELFF.

The sample holds one count of this clone. This sequence joins TRBV23-1 and TRBJ1-5, with D hard to call. TRBV23-1 is an ORF for which the function is uncertain. The CDR3 consists of 15 residues. V was cut by 7 bases and J by 2 bases, with 15 bases left in between. The CDR3 nucleotides are TGCGCCAGCACCAGGAGGGTGATAGGCAATCAGCCCCAGCATTTT. This translates into CASTRRVIGNQPQHF.

This clone was seen a single time. V is TRBV10-2 and J is TRBJ2-2; D uncertain. V shed 4 bases and J shed 4 bases, with 10 bases lying between them. From germline, CDR1 is WSHSY and CDR2 SAAADI. The CDR3 sequence is 14 residues long. This CDR3 is CASSVTSGTGELFF. The CDR3 region has the DNA TGCGCCAGCAGTGTTACTTCGGGCACCGGGGAGCTGTTTTTT.

This clone was recorded at least ten times. This chain links TRBV2 with TRBJ1-5, with D perhaps matching TRBD1 (5 bases). V shed 3 bases and J shed 1 base, with 7 bases lying between them. The CDR3 consists of 14 residues. The germline CDR1 and CDR2 sequences are SNHLY and FYNNEI. The CDR3: CASSDSGSNQPQHF. For the CDR3, the DNA is TGTGCCAGCAGTGATTCAGGGAGCAATCAGCCCCAGCATTTT.

The rearrangement links TRBV19 to TRBJ1-4, with D possibly matching TRBD1 (6 bases). Germline CDR1 and CDR2: LNHDA and SQIVND (reference sequence). V lost 9 bases, J lost 0 bases, and 23 bases lay in between. The CDR3 is made up of 18 amino acids. CDR3 sequence (DNA): TGTGCCAGCCTCTATCGGGCCAGGGGAGTTGCAACTAATGAAAAACTGTTTTTT. It yields the protein CASLYRARGVATNEKLFF. Full variable domain (missing parts from reference TRBV19 and TRBJ1-4): DGGITQSPKYLFRKEGQNVTLSCEQNLNHDAMYWYRQDPGQGLRLIYYSQIVNDFQKGDIAEGYSVSREKKESFPLTVTSAQKNPTAFYLCASLYRARGVATNEKLFFGSGTQLSVL.

The chain couples TRBV6-5 to TRBJ2-7, with a weak D call TRBD2 (6 bases). The CDR3 extends over 16 amino acids. Germline CDR1 is MNHEY and CDR2 is SVGAGI. Deletions cut 0 bases from V and 2 bases from J, with 14 bases between. The CDR3 loop reads CASSYSSLWGAYEQYF. The CDR3, as DNA: TGTGCCAGCAGTTACTCGTCTCTTTGGGGGGCCTACGAGCAGTACTTC.

This clone was seen only once. J is TRBJ1-5 and V is TRBV3-1 (or the pseudogene TRBV3-2), with TRBD1 matching over 11 bases. The CDR3 has 15 residues. V gave up 1 base and J gave up 8 bases; unmatched junction bases: 4. Germline lookup yields CDR1 LGHDT and CDR2 YNNKEL (reference sequence). The CDR3 region is CASSQGTGGFKPQHF. DNA for the CDR3: TGTGCCAGCAGCCAAGGGACAGGGGGCTTTAAGCCCCAGCATTTT.

J is TRBJ2-5 and V is TRBV9; 9 bases are shared with TRBD2. The CDR3 extends over 18 amino acids. Germline V gene lookup returns CDR1 SGDLS and CDR2 YYNGEE. V gave up 0 bases and J gave up 5 bases; unmatched junction bases: 14. CDR3 nucleotides: TGTGCCAGCAGCGTAGATAGTATCTGGCGGGAGGGGGGCGAGACCCAGTACTTC. It is translated as CASSVDSIWREGGETQYF.

V gene TRBV19 combines with J gene TRBJ2-7; possibly TRBD1 for D (6 bases). Trimming pared 3 bases from V and 5 bases from J, leaving 11 bases between. Germline CDR1 LNHDA, CDR2 SQIVND (reference sequence). The CDR3 is made up of 13 amino acids. The CDR3 region is CASSISGVDEQYF. CDR3 nucleotides: TGTGCCAGTAGTATTTCAGGGGTGGACGAGCAGTACTTC.

The chain recombines TRBV24-1 with TRBJ2-1; the match to TRBD1 covers 11 bases. The CDR3 loop spans 18 amino acids. Germline lookup yields CDR1 KGHDR and CDR2 SFDVKD. The V segment lost 4 bases and the J segment 2 bases; nucleotides outside the gene matches: 9. CDR3 residues: CATSERWTGGGTYNEQFF. The CDR3 DNA reads as TGTGCCACCAGTGAACGGTGGACAGGGGGCGGCACCTACAATGAGCAGTTCTTC.

The chain is built from TRBV27 and TRBJ1-5; D remains unclear. Trimming took off 6 bases at V and 5 bases at J, with 11 bases between the two ends. This CDR3 has 13 residues. Germline V gene sequence: CDR1 MNHEY, CDR2 SMNVEV (reference sequence). CDR3 nucleotides: TGTGCCAGCAGGCACTCCGATGATCAGCCCCAGCATTTT. As protein: CASRHSDDQPQHF.

The rearrangement uses TRBV18 and TRBJ1-2; TRBD1 matches at 9 bases. The V and J ends lost 2 bases and 2 bases, in that order; junction bases with no gene match: 6. Germline lookup yields CDR1 KGHSH and CDR2 LQKENI. The CDR3 is made up of 16 amino acids. The CDR3 protein is CASSPSPGTGNYGYTF. Written as DNA, the CDR3 is TGTGCCAGCTCACCATCACCTGGGACAGGGAACTATGGCTACACCTTC.

In this sample, this clone turned up once. CDR3 loop: CASTMGDHAGELFF. The CDR3 DNA follows: TGTGCCAGCACTATGGGAGATCACGCCGGGGAGCTGTTTTTT. The rearrangement uses TRBV5-5 and TRBJ2-2, with D tentatively TRBD2 (5 bases). This CDR3 region has 14 residues. Looked up from germline, CDR1 is SGHKS and CDR2 is YYEKEE (reference sequence). The V gene lost 6 bases and the J gene lost 6 bases, with 15 bases spanning the gap. Full variable domain (rest looked up from reference TRBV5-5 and TRBJ2-2): DAGVTQSPTHLIKTRGQQVTLRCSPISGHKSVSWYQQVLGQGPQFIFQYYEKEERGRGNFPDRFSARQFPNYSSELNVNALLLGDSALYLCASTMGDHAGELFFGEGSRLTVL.

This chain uses TRBV5-4 with TRBJ2-3, with D uncertain. Germline V lookup: CDR1 SGHNT, CDR2 YYREEE (reference sequence). There are 14 residues in the CDR3. Trimming shortened V by 4 bases and J by 0 bases, and 9 bases separated the two germline ends. CDR3 region: CASSPIFSTDTQYF. The CDR3, as DNA: TGTGCCAGCAGCCCCATTTTCAGCACAGATACGCAGTATTTT.

The chain recombines TRBV7-8 with TRBJ2-7; D gene ambiguous. The CDR3 has 14 residues. In germline, CDR1 is SGHVS, CDR2 FQNEAQ. V was clipped by 6 bases and J by 0 bases, with 12 bases between them. The CDR3 coding sequence is TGTGCCAGCAGATCGGAGATAAGCTCCTACGAGCAGTACTTC. This sequence encodes CASRSEISSYEQYF.

The chain employs TRBV19 and TRBJ2-7, with TRBD2 identical over 12 bases. The V and J ends lost 0 bases and 7 bases, in that order; junction bases with no gene match: 13. The CDR3 runs to 18 residues. Germline V lookup: CDR1 LNHDA, CDR2 SQIVND (reference sequence). CDR3 coding DNA: TGTGCCAGTAGTATAGATGGACTAGCGGGATCGGATCGTGGGGAGCAGTACTTC. Protein product: CASSIDGLAGSDRGEQYF.

This clone was seen a handful of times. The chain recombines TRBV10-3 with TRBJ1-6; 7 positions match TRBD1. The CDR3 length is 16 residues. Germline V gives CDR1 ENHRY, CDR2 SYGVKD. The ends lost 3 bases at V and 10 bases at J; junction bases unmatched: 12. In DNA form, the CDR3 reads TGTGCCATCAGTGACCAGGGGGGAAGGGGAGGATCACCCCTCCACTTT. Its translation is CAISDQGGRGGSPLHF.

This clone has only a few counts. The V call is TRBV27, the J call TRBJ2-7; 10 bases are a match to TRBD1. This CDR3 has 12 residues. The trim removed 8 bases at V and 4 bases at J, leaving 2 bases unmatched. Germline V gene data show CDR1 as MNHEY and CDR2 as SMNVEV (reference sequence). The CDR3 bases are TGTGCCAGCGGGGGACAGGGGTACGAGCAGTACTTC. Protein: CASGGQGYEQYF.